Below, 31 T cell receptor beta chains from the same sample are listed, as sequenced in a study of blood T cell repertoires in COVID-19. Assay used: immunoSEQ multiplex PCR; TCRdb lists only in-frame clones, some missing. The data hold 200,000 to 250,000 clones, with roughly 85% observed a single time. The sequenced material came from peripheral blood. Receptors originate from a woman aged 18-29 years who had recovered from COVID-19.

This sequence joins TRBV4-1 and TRBJ2-7; D may be TRBD2 (5 bases). The length of the CDR3 is 15 residues. Germline CDR1 reads MGHRA; CDR2 reads YSYEKL. Trimming shortened V by 5 bases and J by 3 bases, and 17 bases separated the two germline ends. The CDR3, as DNA: TGCGCCAGCAGCTACAGTGGTGGCGGGCTCTACGAGCAGTACTTC. Amino acid sequence: CASSYSGGGLYEQYF.

The chain combines TRBV7-2 with TRBJ1-1; D is undetermined. This CDR3 region has 14 residues. V was trimmed by 5 bases and J by 11 bases, leaving 21 bases between them. Germline CDR1 reads SGHTA; CDR2 reads FQGNSA. The CDR3 reads CASSKGGHGMLAFF. DNA for the CDR3: TGTGCCAGCAGCAAGGGAGGCCACGGAATGTTGGCTTTCTTT. Drawing the rest from reference TRBV7-2 and TRBJ1-1, the complete variable domain is GAGVSQSPSNKVTEKGKDVELRCDPISGHTALYWYRQSLGQGLEFLIYFQGNSAPDKSGLPSDRFSAERTGGSVSTLTIQRTQQEDSAVYLCASSKGGHGMLAFFGQGTRLTVV.

V and J are TRBV4-3 and TRBJ2-1; possibly TRBD2 for D (7 bases). The length of the CDR3 is 16 residues. Germline V gene lookup returns CDR1 LGHNA and CDR2 YSLEER. V lost 1 base to trimming and J lost 6 bases, with 16 bases between them. The CDR3 nucleotides are TGCGCCAGCAGCCAAGTCTCCATCGGGGGGCTCAATGAGCAGTTCTTC. It is translated as CASSQVSIGGLNEQFF.

V usage is TRBV6-5 and J usage is TRBJ1-6; D not certain. The CDR3 is 14 residues long. Trimming cost V 5 bases and J 12 bases, with 17 bases left between them. Germline lookup yields CDR1 MNHEY and CDR2 SVGAGI. The CDR3 region has the DNA TGTGCCAGCAGTACCCAAGCCGCCGGTGTACCCCTCCACTTT. Residues: CASSTQAAGVPLHF.

The genes are TRBV19 and TRBJ1-2, with 9 bases matching TRBD1. Germline V lookup: CDR1 LNHDA, CDR2 SQIVND (reference sequence). Losses at the gene ends were 5 bases for V and 5 bases for J; bases not matched to a gene: 12. CDR3 length: 16 amino acids. CDR3 DNA sequence: TGTGCCAGTAGTCCCGGACAGGGGAGGTTCCTATATGGCTACACCTTC. This codes for CASSPGQGRFLYGYTF.

V gene TRBV7-2 combines with J gene TRBJ2-1; D is unresolved. The ends were cut back, 5 bases at V and 0 bases at J, with 11 bases in the middle. CDR1 SGHTA and CDR2 FQGNSA come from the germline V gene. This CDR3 spans 15 amino acids. The CDR3: CASSVSYNSYNEQFF. Written as DNA, the CDR3 is TGTGCCAGCAGCGTTAGCTACAACTCCTACAATGAGCAGTTCTTC.

V gene TRBV6-1 combines with J gene TRBJ1-5; weak D call: TRBD1 (6 bases). Trimming cost V 3 bases and J 0 bases, with 9 bases left between them. This CDR3 comprises 15 residues. Looked up from germline, CDR1 is MNHNS and CDR2 is SASEGT. The CDR3: CASSEDSFSNQPQHF. The CDR3 region has the DNA TGTGCCAGCAGTGAGGACAGCTTTAGCAATCAGCCCCAGCATTTT.

This chain joins TRBV27 and TRBJ2-3; D is possibly TRBD1 (6 bases). The germline CDR1 and CDR2 sequences are MNHEY and SMNVEV (reference sequence). CDR3 length: 16 amino acids. Between the trimmed V and J ends, which lost 2 bases and 2 bases, there was a span of 14 bases. DNA of the CDR3: TGTGCCAGCAGTTTAGTTTCAGGGGTCCTCACAGATACGCAGTATTTT. This sequence encodes CASSLVSGVLTDTQYF.

V is TRBV28 and J is TRBJ1-1; TRBD1 aligns across 9 bases. Germline assignment: CDR1 MDHEN and CDR2 SYDVKM. Trimming removed 7 bases from V and 1 base from J; junction bases left unmatched: 7. CDR3 length: 15 residues. The CDR3 loop is CASKRDRGWNTEAFF. CDR3 nucleotide sequence: TGTGCCAGCAAAAGAGACAGGGGGTGGAACACTGAAGCTTTCTTT.

The chain carries TRBV6-2 or TRBV6-3 and TRBJ2-3; D is unclear. Germline V gene lookup returns CDR1 MNHEY and CDR2 SVGEGT. The length of the CDR3 is 14 residues. The V end lost 1 base, the J end lost 6 bases, and 11 bases lay between the germline ends. CDR3 sequence: CASSYYLQSDTQYF. The DNA of the CDR3 is TGTGCCAGCAGTTACTACCTCCAGTCGGATACGCAGTATTTT.

The V and J genes are TRBV11-1 and TRBJ2-7; TRBD2 matches at 13 bases. The CDR3 runs 15 residues. In germline, CDR1 is SGHAT, CDR2 FQDESV (reference sequence). The V gene end was trimmed by 2 bases and the J gene end by 5 bases; junction bases not matched to a gene: 3. The CDR3 DNA sequence: TGTGCCAGCAGCTTAACTAGCGGGAGGGCCCACGAGCAGTACTTC. Translating it yields CASSLTSGRAHEQYF. The variable domain in full, with the rest retrieved from reference TRBV11-1 and TRBJ2-7, is EAEVAQSPRYKITEKSQAVAFWCDPISGHATLYWYRQILGQGPELLVQFQDESVVDDSQLPKDRFSAERLKGVDSTLKIQPAELGDSAMYLCASSLTSGRAHEQYFGPGTRLTVT.

The chain couples TRBV19 to TRBJ1-6; D gene unclear. The length of the CDR3 is 16 residues. Germline values: CDR1 LNHDA, CDR2 SQIVND (reference sequence). The V and J ends lost 5 bases and 0 bases respectively, with 11 bases between them. In nucleotides, the CDR3 is TGTGCCAGTAGTCTCAGCGCTAGCTCCTATAATTCACCCCTCCACTTT. Protein: CASSLSASSYNSPLHF. Complete variable domain (other parts from reference TRBV19 and TRBJ1-6): DGGITQSPKYLFRKEGQNVTLSCEQNLNHDAMYWYRQDPGQGLRLIYYSQIVNDFQKGDIAEGYSVSREKKESFPLTVTSAQKNPTAFYLCASSLSASSYNSPLHFGNGTRLTVT.

The V and J genes are TRBV18 and TRBJ2-7; no definite D call. CDR1 is KGHSH, CDR2 LQKENI, per germline. The CDR3 extends over 14 amino acids. The germline V and J ends were trimmed by 3 bases and 0 bases, with 9 bases remaining between them. DNA of the CDR3: TGTGCCAGCTCACCGGCGGAAAGCTCCTACGAGCAGTACTTC. Its translation is CASSPAESSYEQYF.

V is TRBV2 and J is TRBJ1-2; possibly TRBD1 for D (5 bases). The V gene lost 7 bases and the J gene lost 1 base, with 13 bases spanning the gap. From germline, CDR1 is SNHLY and CDR2 FYNNEI. The CDR3 loop spans 14 amino acids. Written as DNA, the CDR3 is TGTGCCAGCAATTTTGACAGTTTTAACTATGGCTACACCTTC. It specifies CASNFDSFNYGYTF.

V gene TRBV2 combines with J gene TRBJ2-2, with D unresolved. Germline V gene sequence: CDR1 SNHLY, CDR2 FYNNEI. V lost 2 bases, J lost 5 bases, and 9 bases lay in between. The CDR3 runs to 14 residues. For the CDR3, the DNA is TGTGCCAGCAGTGAATGGCCCGGGACCGGGGAGCTGTTTTTT. Translation gives CASSEWPGTGELFF.

This chain connects TRBV6-5 to TRBJ1-6, with D uncertain. CDR1 is MNHEY and CDR2 is SVGAGI in the germline V gene. This CDR3 is 12 amino acids long. Trimming left V 5 bases short and J 7 bases short, with 6 bases between. CDR3 region: CASSPLNSPLHF. DNA of the CDR3: TGTGCCAGCAGTCCGCTAAATTCACCCCTCCACTTT.

The rearrangement links TRBV19 to TRBJ2-2; D unresolved. Trimming removed 3 bases from V and 6 bases from J, with 23 bases in between. In germline, CDR1 is LNHDA, CDR2 SQIVND (reference sequence). The CDR3 runs 18 residues. The CDR3 sequence: CASSMSGVFSSLPGELFF. CDR3 DNA: TGTGCCAGTAGTATGAGTGGTGTGTTCTCTTCCTTACCCGGGGAGCTGTTTTTT.

This sequence joins TRBV6-5 and TRBJ1-2; 10 bases agree with TRBD1. V trimming: 0 bases; J trimming: 5 bases; junction bases outside the gene matches: 0. The CDR3 extends over 14 amino acids. CDR1 is MNHEY, CDR2 SVGAGI, per germline. The DNA for the CDR3 is TGTGCCAGCAGTTACTCGGACAGGGGGTATGGCTACACCTTC. Protein: CASSYSDRGYGYTF.

The genes are TRBV27 and TRBJ2-5; tentative D call: TRBD1 (6 bases). V lost 7 bases, J lost 1 base, and 13 bases lay in between. CDR1 is MNHEY, CDR2 SMNVEV, per germline (reference sequence). CDR3 length equals 14 residues. The DNA for the CDR3 is TGTGCCAGCATCCGGGGACACCTCCAAGAGACCCAGTACTTC. This translates into CASIRGHLQETQYF.

V is TRBV6-5 and J is TRBJ2-5; D ambiguous. V lost 6 bases to trimming and J lost 2 bases, with 13 bases between them. The germline V gene has CDR1 MNHEY and CDR2 SVGAGI. This CDR3 is built from 14 residues. Written as DNA, the CDR3 is TGTGCCAGCAGAGCTCTTGTAGATCAAGAGACCCAGTACTTC. Its protein is CASRALVDQETQYF.

J is TRBJ2-3 and V is TRBV13; D call uncertain. The CDR3 runs to 16 residues. CDR1 and CDR2 (germline): PRHDT, FYEKMQ (reference sequence). V was pared by 3 bases and J by 0 bases, with 13 bases between. The CDR3 nucleotides read TGTGCCAGCAGCTTGGCGGAAGGAGCTAGCACAGATACGCAGTATTTT. It specifies CASSLAEGASTDTQYF.

The chain employs TRBV15 and TRBJ1-2; 7 nucleotides line up with TRBD1. The CDR3 contains 14 residues. Trimming took 1 base from V and 3 from J; bases not matched to a gene: 2. The germline V gene has CDR1 LNHNV and CDR2 YYDKDF (reference sequence). The CDR3 DNA sequence: TGTGCCACCAGCAGAGGTGACAGGGACTATGGCTACACCTTC. It specifies CATSRGDRDYGYTF.

This chain links TRBV7-7 with TRBJ2-1; 11 bases match TRBD2. V lost 5 bases, J lost 5 bases, and 5 bases stayed unmatched. The CDR3 contains 15 residues. From germline, CDR1 is SSHAT and CDR2 FNYEAQ (reference sequence). The CDR3 spells CASSRGLAVDNEQFF. The CDR3 coding sequence is TGTGCCAGCAGCAGGGGACTAGCGGTTGACAATGAGCAGTTCTTC.

The V gene is TRBV29-1, the J gene TRBJ1-1, with D hard to call. Trimming cost V 5 bases and J 1 base, with 17 bases left between them. The CDR3 runs 15 residues. CDR1 is SQVTM and CDR2 is ANQGSEA in the germline V gene. The DNA of the CDR3 is TGCAGCGTTTCCCCTTTCGGAGAGCGGAACACTGAAGCTTTCTTT. Translation: CSVSPFGERNTEAFF.

CDR3 DNA: TGTGCCAGCACCCACTCCTACGAGCAGTACTTC. Its protein product is CASTHSYEQYF. The chain employs TRBV2 and TRBJ2-7; the D is unclear. The CDR3 consists of 11 residues. CDR1 SNHLY and CDR2 FYNNEI come from the germline V gene. With 7 bases removed from V and 0 bases from J, the gap between germline ends came to 4 bases. Complete variable domain (other parts from reference TRBV2 and TRBJ2-7): EPEVTQTPSHQVTQMGQEVILRCVPISNHLYFYWYRQILGQKVEFLVSFYNNEISEKSEIFDDQFSVERPDGSNFTLKIRSTKLEDSAMYFCASTHSYEQYFGPGTRLTVT.

This sequence joins TRBV7-2 and TRBJ2-7; the D is unclear. The CDR3 contains 15 residues. Germline CDR1 SGHTA, CDR2 FQGNSA. Trimming removed 0 bases at V and 3 bases at J, with 12 bases between. This CDR3 reads CASSLAQTGRYEQYF. The CDR3 coding sequence is TGTGCCAGCAGCTTAGCCCAAACTGGGCGCTACGAGCAGTACTTC.

This clone was counted once. The chain recombines TRBV7-3 with TRBJ2-4, with D tentatively TRBD2 (7 bases). V dropped 4 bases and J dropped 1 base, with 20 bases sitting between them. Germline-derived CDR1 and CDR2 are SGHTA and FQGTGA. This CDR3 comprises 18 residues. The CDR3 coding sequence is TGTGCCAGCAGCTCGTCTGGGAGGGACACTTTGGCCAAAAACATTCAGTACTTC. Translated, it gives CASSSSGRDTLAKNIQYF.

The rearrangement links TRBV4-3 to TRBJ2-1, with TRBD1 matching over 11 bases. This CDR3 region has 16 residues. Trimming at V came to 0 bases and at J to 6 bases, leaving 4 bases not matched to a gene. Germline V gene data show CDR1 as LGHNA and CDR2 as YSLEER. The DNA of the CDR3 is TGCGCCAGCAGCCAAGAATGGACAGGGGGCTTCAATGAGCAGTTCTTC. It yields the protein CASSQEWTGGFNEQFF.

This chain uses TRBV10-3 with TRBJ2-3; possibly TRBD2 for D (5 bases). Between the trimmed V and J ends, which lost 3 bases and 0 bases, there was a span of 13 bases. CDR1 and CDR2 (germline): ENHRY, SYGVKD. The CDR3 runs 16 residues. The CDR3 nucleotides are TGTGCCATCAGTGATTCTGACTGGACTAGCACAGATACGCAGTATTTT. Protein sequence: CAISDSDWTSTDTQYF.

The V gene is TRBV6-2 or TRBV6-3, the J gene TRBJ2-1, with 9 bases matching TRBD2. The germline V gene has CDR1 MNHEY and CDR2 SVGEGT. The ends lost 4 bases at V and 6 bases at J; junction bases unmatched: 13. The CDR3 has 17 amino acids. CDR3 nucleotides: TGTGCCAGCAGTTCGGCCGGACTAGCGCTGCTGTCCAATGAGCAGTTCTTC. Amino acids: CASSSAGLALLSNEQFF.

The V and J genes are TRBV4-1 and TRBJ2-1; the D is unclear. This CDR3 region has 12 residues. Germline V gene sequence: CDR1 MGHRA, CDR2 YSYEKL. Trimming pared 3 bases from V and 7 bases from J, leaving 7 bases between. The CDR3 loop reads CASSQAANEQFF. The CDR3 DNA reads as TGCGCCAGCAGCCAGGCAGCGAATGAGCAGTTCTTC.